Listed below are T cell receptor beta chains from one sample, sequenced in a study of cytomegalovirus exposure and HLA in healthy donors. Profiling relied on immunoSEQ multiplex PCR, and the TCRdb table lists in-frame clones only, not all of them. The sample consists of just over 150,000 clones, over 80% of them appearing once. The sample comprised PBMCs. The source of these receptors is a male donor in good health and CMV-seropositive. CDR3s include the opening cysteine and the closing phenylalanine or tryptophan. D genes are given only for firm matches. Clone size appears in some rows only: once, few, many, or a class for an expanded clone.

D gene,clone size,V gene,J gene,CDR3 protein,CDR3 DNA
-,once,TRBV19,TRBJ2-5,CASSLLEGQRGLETQYF,TGTGCCAGTAGTCTTCTAGAGGGCCAGCGTGGACTTGAGACCCAGTACTTC
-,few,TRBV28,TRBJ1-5,CASRFPDRNNQPQHF,TGTGCCAGCAGATTCCCGGACAGAAATAATCAGCCCCAGCATTTT
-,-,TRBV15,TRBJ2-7,CATSRGGVYEQYF,TGTGCCACCAGCAGAGGGGGGGTCTACGAGCAGTACTTC
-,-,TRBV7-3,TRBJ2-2,CASSLTSENTGELFF,TGTGCCAGCAGCTTAACTAGCGAGAACACCGGGGAGCTGTTTTTT
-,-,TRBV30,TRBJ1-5,CAWSARGSSNQPQHF,TGTGCCTGGAGTGCGCGAGGGAGTAGCAATCAGCCCCAGCATTTT
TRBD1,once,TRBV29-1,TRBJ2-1,CSGETRDRGGHHSYNEQFF,TGCAGCGGCGAAACTCGGGACAGGGGAGGGCATCATTCCTACAATGAGCAGTTCTTC
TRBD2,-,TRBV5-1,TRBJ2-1,CASSGRLAGVDNEQFF,TGCGCCAGCAGCGGGAGACTAGCGGGAGTGGACAATGAGCAGTTCTTC
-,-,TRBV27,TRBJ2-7,CATRVTLYSYEQYF,TGTGCCACCAGGGTGACTCTATACTCCTACGAGCAGTACTTC
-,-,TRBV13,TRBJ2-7,CASSSRGRHLKQEQYF,TGTGCCAGCAGCTCTAGAGGAAGGCACCTTAAGCAGGAGCAGTACTTC
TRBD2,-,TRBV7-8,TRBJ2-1,CASSLGWTSVNEQFF,TGTGCCAGCAGCTTAGGTTGGACTAGTGTTAATGAGCAGTTCTTC
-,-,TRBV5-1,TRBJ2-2,CASSPRAGGYTGELFF,TGCGCCAGCAGCCCCCGAGCAGGGGGGTACACCGGGGAGCTGTTTTTT
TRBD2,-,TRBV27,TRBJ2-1,CASSLTSGNNEQFF,TGTGCCAGCAGTTTGACTAGCGGGAACAATGAGCAGTTCTTC
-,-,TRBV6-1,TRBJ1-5,CATGDYNQPQHF,TGTGCCACAGGGGATTACAATCAGCCCCAGCATTTT
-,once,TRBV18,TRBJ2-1,CASSPSTGPYNEQFF,TGTGCCAGCTCACCGTCGACAGGCCCCTACAATGAGCAGTTCTTC
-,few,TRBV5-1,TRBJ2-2,CASSSLPGAGELFF,TGCGCCAGCAGCTCACTCCCAGGGGCCGGGGAGCTGTTTTTT
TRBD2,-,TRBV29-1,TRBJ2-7,CSVEDKSAGGGYEQYF,TGCAGCGTTGAAGATAAGTCGGCGGGAGGAGGGTACGAGCAGTACTTC
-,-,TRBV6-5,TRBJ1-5,CASRIHTGIQPQHF,TGTGCCAGCAGGATCCACACAGGGATTCAGCCCCAGCATTTT
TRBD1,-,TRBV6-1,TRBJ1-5,CASSGDSGGRGNQPQHF,TGTGCCAGCAGTGGAGACTCAGGGGGAAGGGGCAATCAGCCCCAGCATTTT
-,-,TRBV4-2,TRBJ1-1,CASSQGEGGGSEAFF,TGTGCCAGCAGTCAAGGAGAGGGGGGGGGCTCTGAAGCTTTCTTT
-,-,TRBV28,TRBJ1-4,CASSGTPQTPNEKLFF,TGTGCCAGCAGCGGGACTCCCCAGACCCCTAATGAAAAACTGTTTTTT
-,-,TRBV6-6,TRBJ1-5,CASETGSAGQPQHF,TGTGCCAGTGAAACAGGGTCTGCGGGTCAGCCCCAGCATTTT
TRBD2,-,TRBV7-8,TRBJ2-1,CASSLAVWAGGNEQFF,TGTGCCAGCAGCTTAGCGGTTTGGGCGGGGGGAAATGAGCAGTTCTTC
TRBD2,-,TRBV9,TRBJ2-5,CASSVGAGGPGGETQYF,TGTGCCAGCAGCGTAGGAGCGGGAGGGCCCGGGGGAGAGACCCAGTACTTC
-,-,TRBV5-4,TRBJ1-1,CASSSPRERAFF,TGTGCCAGCAGCTCTCCCCGGGAACGCGCTTTCTTT
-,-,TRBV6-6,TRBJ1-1,CASSDYGGTEAFF,TGTGCCAGCAGTGACTATGGAGGGACTGAAGCTTTCTTT
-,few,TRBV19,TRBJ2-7,CASSVLGIHLSYEQYF,TGTGCCAGTAGTGTCCTCGGGATCCACCTCTCCTACGAGCAGTACTTC
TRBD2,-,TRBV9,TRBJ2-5,CASSTGTSGIPVQETQYF,TGTGCCAGCAGCACTGGGACTAGCGGGATCCCGGTACAAGAGACCCAGTACTTC
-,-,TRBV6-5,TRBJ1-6,CATTGSSYNSPLHF,TGTGCCACCACCGGGAGCTCCTATAATTCACCCCTCCACTTT
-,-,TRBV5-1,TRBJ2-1,CASSFRGELSNEQFF,TGCGCCAGCAGCTTCAGGGGCGAACTCTCCAATGAGCAGTTCTTC
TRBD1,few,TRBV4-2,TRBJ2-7,CASSLGTGPREQYF,TGTGCCAGCAGCCTGGGGACAGGGCCCCGCGAGCAGTACTTC
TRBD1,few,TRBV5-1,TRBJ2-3,CASSGTGADTQYF,TGCGCCAGCTCCGGGACAGGGGCGGATACGCAGTATTTT
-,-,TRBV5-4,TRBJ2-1,CASSQAGASADEQFF,TGTGCCAGCAGCCAGGCCGGGGCTAGCGCCGATGAGCAGTTCTTC
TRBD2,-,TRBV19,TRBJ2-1,CASSISLAGGIYNEQFF,TGTGCCAGTAGTATTAGCCTAGCGGGAGGCATCTACAATGAGCAGTTCTTC
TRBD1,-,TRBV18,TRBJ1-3,CASSPLGQAIYF,TGTGCCAGCTCACCATTGGGACAGGCCATATATTTT
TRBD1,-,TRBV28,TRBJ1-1,CASSILPGQLNTEAFF,TGTGCCAGCAGCATCCTACCGGGACAGCTAAACACTGAAGCTTTCTTT
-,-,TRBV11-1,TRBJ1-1,CASSLKGEGTEAFF,TGTGCCAGCAGCCTCAAAGGTGAGGGCACTGAAGCTTTCTTT
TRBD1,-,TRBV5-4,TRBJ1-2,CASSLARGQDGYTF,TGTGCCAGCAGCTTGGCCAGGGGGCAGGATGGCTACACCTTC
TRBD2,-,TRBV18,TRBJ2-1,CASSPRVLAAHEQFF,TGTGCCAGCTCACCACGGGTTCTAGCGGCTCATGAGCAGTTCTTC
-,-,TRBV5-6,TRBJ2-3,CASSPTGSDTQYF,TGTGCCAGCAGCCCAACCGGTTCAGATACGCAGTATTTT
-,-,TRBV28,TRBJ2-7,CASSLWAPTGEQYF,TGTGCCAGCAGTTTGTGGGCCCCTACCGGCGAGCAGTACTTC
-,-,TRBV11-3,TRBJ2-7,CASSLSSPGDLPYEQYF,TGTGCCAGCAGCTTATCTTCTCCAGGGGATCTCCCGTACGAGCAGTACTTC
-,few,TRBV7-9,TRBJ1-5,CSSSLADLGLDQPQHF,TGTTCCAGCAGCTTAGCGGACTTAGGATTGGATCAGCCCCAGCATTTT
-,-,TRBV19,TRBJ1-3,CASPLGNTIYF,TGTGCCAGTCCCCTTGGAAACACCATATATTTT
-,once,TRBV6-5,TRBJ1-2,CASSPQAGGYGYTF,TGTGCCAGCAGCCCCCAGGCGGGAGGATATGGCTACACCTTC
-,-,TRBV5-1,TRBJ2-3,CASSLVGQDTQYF,TGCGCCAGCAGCTTGGTTGGACAAGATACGCAGTATTTT
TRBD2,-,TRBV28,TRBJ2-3,CASRTGLAASTDTQYF,TGTGCCAGCAGAACGGGACTAGCGGCCTCCACAGATACGCAGTATTTT
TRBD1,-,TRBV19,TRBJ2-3,CASMGFRGPGSDTQYF,TGTGCCAGTATGGGGTTCAGGGGGCCGGGGTCAGATACGCAGTATTTT
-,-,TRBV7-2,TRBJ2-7,CASIINGYEQYF,TGTGCCAGCATCATTAACGGTTACGAGCAGTACTTC
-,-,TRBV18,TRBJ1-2,CASSPQRAGDGYTF,TGTGCCAGCTCACCCCAAAGGGCGGGGGATGGCTACACCTTC
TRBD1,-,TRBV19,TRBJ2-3,CASSWDSSTTDTQYF,TGTGCCAGTAGTTGGGACAGCTCAACCACAGATACGCAGTATTTT
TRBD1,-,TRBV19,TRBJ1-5,CASNRGVGNQPQHF,TGTGCCAGTAACAGGGGGGTGGGGAATCAGCCCCAGCATTTT
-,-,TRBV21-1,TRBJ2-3,CASSTGADSTDTQYF,TGTGCCAGCAGCACAGGAGCGGATAGCACAGATACGCAGTATTTT
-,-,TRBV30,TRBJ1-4,CAWNRAPGTNEKLFF,TGTGCCTGGAACCGGGCCCCAGGGACTAATGAAAAACTGTTTTTT
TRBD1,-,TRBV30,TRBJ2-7,CAWSTGTATYEQYF,TGTGCCTGGTCAACCGGGACAGCTACCTACGAGCAGTACTTC
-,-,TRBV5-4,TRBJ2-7,CASSLDRRDSYEQYF,TGTGCCAGCAGCTTGGACAGGCGCGACTCCTACGAGCAGTACTTC
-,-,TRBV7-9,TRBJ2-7,CASSPRRTRDEYEQYF,TGTGCCAGCAGCCCCCGTAGGACGCGGGATGAGTACGAGCAGTACTTC